The text below deals with one T cell receptor beta chain. This entry comes from a study of glioma-infiltrating T cells. Study information: Blood libraries targeted about 4.5- to 11-fold coverage of about 900,000 T cells.

TCR alpha and beta CDR3 regions were amplified from RNA using iRepertoire nested multiplex PCR. TCRdb used MiXCR to reprocess the multiplex PCR reads, holding one entry per CDR3 protein. The sample shows 400,000 or so distinct CDR3 sequences, about two fifths of them seen only once. Trimming pared 2 bases from V and 3 bases from J, leaving 11 bases between. CDR3 length equals 14 residues. Germline V CDR1 and CDR2: SGDLS, YYNGEE. This TCR derives from a human donor with low-grade glioma or glioblastoma, undergoing nonglioma brain surgery, or in good health (not recorded which). Material: glioma tissue, nonneoplastic brain tissue, or PBMCs (not recorded which). The V call is TRBV9, the J call TRBJ1-1, with no clear D. This CDR3 reads CASSVRAQDTEAFF. The DNA for the CDR3 is TGTGCCAGCAGCGTCCGCGCTCAGGACACTGAAGCTTTCTTT.